The entry below describes one TCR beta chain. Its antigen is undetermined. Some clones are missing from TCRdb's copy, which holds only in-frame ones; the method was immunoSEQ multiplex PCR. Of 65,000 to 85,000 clones in the sample, around 90% were seen once. The sample belongs to a study of OX40 agonist ivuxolimab in advanced cancers. General study findings and limits: Blood T cells, both CD4+ and CD8+, expanded clonally by week 6 at 0.1 to 3.0 mg/kg. More expanded clones were found, on average, in CD8+ than in CD4+ T cells.

CDR3 length equals 11 residues. Per germline, CDR1 ENHRY and CDR2 SYGVKD. No patient had autoimmune disease or received systemic immunosuppression. This specimen was CD4+ or CD8+ T cells sorted from blood, taken in a trial of the OX40 agonist ivuxolimab. This TCR was sampled from an adult with an advanced solid tumor such as melanoma, head and neck, liver or kidney cancer. The V gene is TRBV10-3, the J gene TRBJ2-4; D gene unclear. CDR3 sequence: CAIGGENIQYF. The CDR3 DNA is TGTGCGATCGGTGGGGAAAACATTCAGTACTTC.